The 28 T cell receptor beta chains presented below share a single source sample, sequenced in a study of cytomegalovirus exposure and HLA in healthy donors (dated by TCRdb to about 2017). The protocol used for the library was the immunoSEQ multiplex PCR assay. TCRdb took this table from immuneACCESS and kept in-frame rearrangements with V and J called. Such tables lack part of the clones; where checked against another copy, unresolved V genes explain under half of the gap, and the rest is unexplained. The sample table shows about 73,000 clones, and around 90% are seen once. The ten largest make up 3.5% to 4% of the sample. The sequenced material came from PBMCs. The receptors originated from a woman between 18 and 29 years old in good health and CMV-seropositive.

The chain couples TRBV28 to TRBJ2-1; TRBD2 agrees at 13 bases. With 5 bases clipped from V and 5 bases from J, the junction kept 6 bases outside the gene matches. CDR3 length: 16 residues. The germline V gene encodes CDR1 MDHEN and CDR2 SYDVKM. The CDR3 protein is CASSPGGLAGHNEQFF. CDR3 in DNA: TGTGCCAGCAGTCCGGGGGGACTAGCGGGACACAATGAGCAGTTCTTC.

This chain joins TRBV6-5 and TRBJ2-7; D perhaps matches TRBD1 (6 bases). Germline V gene sequence: CDR1 MNHEY, CDR2 SVGAGI. The CDR3 loop spans 14 amino acids. V was trimmed by 7 bases and J by 6 bases, leaving 19 bases between them. The CDR3 loop is CASTSGQNLIEQYF. Written as DNA, the CDR3 is TGTGCCAGCACCTCGGGACAAAACCTCATCGAGCAGTACTTC.

This clone was counted a few times. The gene calls are TRBV30 and TRBJ1-1; D is perhaps TRBD1 (5 bases). The germline V gene has CDR1 GTSNPN and CDR2 SVGIG (reference sequence). Deletions cut 1 base from V and 5 bases from J, with 11 bases between. This CDR3 is built from 13 residues. The CDR3 loop reads CAWSGQGGTEAFF. Written as DNA, the CDR3 is TGTGCCTGGAGTGGGCAGGGCGGAACTGAAGCTTTCTTT.

V gene TRBV27 combines with J gene TRBJ2-7; no clear D. Germline V gives CDR1 MNHEY, CDR2 SMNVEV (reference sequence). The ends were cut back, 5 bases at V and 3 bases at J, with 11 bases in the middle. CDR3 length: 13 residues. The CDR3 protein is CASSHLPSYEQYF. In DNA, the CDR3 is TGTGCCAGCAGTCACCTACCTAGCTACGAGCAGTACTTC.

V is TRBV28 and J is TRBJ2-7; TRBD1 agrees at 9 bases. CDR3 length equals 16 residues. The germline V gene encodes CDR1 MDHEN and CDR2 SYDVKM. V gave up 2 bases and J gave up 4 bases; unmatched junction bases: 9. The CDR3 is CASSLGRTGVVYEQYF. The CDR3 nucleotides read TGTGCCAGCAGTTTAGGTAGGACAGGGGTAGTATACGAGCAGTACTTC.

This clone was picked up one time. The chain is built from TRBV6-4 and TRBJ2-7, with TRBD2 matching 10 bases. This CDR3 is 15 amino acids long. CDR1 and CDR2 from the germline V gene are MRHNA and SNTAGT. V was clipped by 3 bases and J by 6 bases; unmatched bases: 8. CDR3 nucleotide sequence: TGTGCCAGCAGTGAAGATGCTAGCGGGAGTTTCGAGCAGTACTTC. Its translation is CASSEDASGSFEQYF.

This sequence joins TRBV7-6 and TRBJ2-7; a weak D match, TRBD2 (6 bases). The CDR3 extends over 14 amino acids. The V end was cut by 5 bases, the J end by 0 bases, with 11 bases between. Germline lookup yields CDR1 SGHVS and CDR2 FNYEAQ. This chain's CDR3 is CASSPRDSSYEQYF. Written as DNA, the CDR3 is TGTGCCAGCAGCCCTCGGGACTCCTCCTACGAGCAGTACTTC.

The chain joins TRBV27 to TRBJ2-1; no clear D gene. Trimming took 7 bases from V and 1 from J, leaving 11 bases between them. CDR1 and CDR2 (germline): MNHEY, SMNVEV (reference sequence). The CDR3 is 14 residues long. The CDR3, as DNA: TGTGCCAGCACCCCCTCGGGTTCCTACAATGAGCAGTTCTTC. This sequence encodes CASTPSGSYNEQFF.

The rearrangement uses TRBV19 and TRBJ2-1, with a possible D match to TRBD2 (7 bases). There are 14 residues in the CDR3. Germline CDR1 reads LNHDA; CDR2 reads SQIVND (reference sequence). Trimming shortened V by 7 bases and J by 8 bases, and 18 bases separated the two germline ends. CDR3 sequence reads: CASTHGGEGDEQFF. The CDR3 region has the DNA TGTGCCAGTACCCATGGTGGGGAGGGGGATGAGCAGTTCTTC. The whole variable domain, remainder taken from reference TRBV19 and TRBJ2-1, is DGGITQSPKYLFRKEGQNVTLSCEQNLNHDAMYWYRQDPGQGLRLIYYSQIVNDFQKGDIAEGYSVSREKKESFPLTVTSAQKNPTAFYLCASTHGGEGDEQFFGPGTRLTVL.

V and J are TRBV6-1 and TRBJ1-1, with 7 bases aligning to TRBD1. CDR1 MNHNS and CDR2 SASEGT come from the germline V gene. This CDR3 contains 15 residues. Trimming removed 3 bases from V and 4 bases from J; junction bases left unmatched: 8. This CDR3 is CASSDQGGMGTEAFF. The CDR3 coding sequence is TGTGCCAGCAGTGATCAGGGGGGTATGGGCACTGAAGCTTTCTTT.

This chain links TRBV6-5 with TRBJ2-1; 13 positions match TRBD2. The CDR3 contains 16 residues. The V and J ends lost 0 bases and 8 bases, in that order; junction bases with no gene match: 4. The germline V gene has CDR1 MNHEY and CDR2 SVGAGI. The CDR3 here is CASSYSATSGGYEQFF. CDR3 nucleotide sequence: TGTGCCAGCAGTTACTCTGCGACTAGCGGGGGGTATGAGCAGTTCTTC.

In its sample, this clone was seen once. The rearrangement joins TRBV5-1 to TRBJ1-4, with D perhaps matching TRBD1 (5 bases). In germline, CDR1 is SGHRS, CDR2 YFSETQ. V lost 0 bases and J 5 bases, leaving 5 bases between the germline ends. This CDR3 region has 13 residues. CDR3 sequence: CASSLAGNEKLFF. In nucleotides, the CDR3 is TGCGCCAGCAGCTTGGCAGGGAATGAAAAACTGTTTTTT. Full variable domain (outside the CDR3, taken from reference TRBV5-1 and TRBJ1-4): KAGVTQTPRYLIKTRGQQVTLSCSPISGHRSVSWYQQTPGQGLQFLFEYFSETQRNKGNFPGRFSGRQFSNSRSEMNVSTLELGDSALYLCASSLAGNEKLFFGSGTQLSVL.

This clone was observed a few times. This CDR3 reads CASSQDKQGWHLHF. The CDR3, as DNA: TGCGCCAGCAGCCAAGATAAACAGGGGTGGCACCTCCACTTT. V is TRBV4-1 and J is TRBJ1-6; TRBD1 matches at 7 bases. This CDR3 has 14 residues. V gave up 0 bases and J gave up 15 bases; unmatched junction bases: 8. Germline V gives CDR1 MGHRA, CDR2 YSYEKL.

Comment on this clone: Its ends do not fully match the called genes, so a read error is possible. The chain employs TRBV7-2 and TRBJ2-7; a possible D gene is TRBD2 (5 bases). Germline V gene lookup returns CDR1 SGHTA and CDR2 FQGNSA. The CDR3 consists of 16 residues. CDR3 DNA sequence: TGTGCCAGCAGTTTAGACCTCGCGGGTAGCTCCTACGAGCAGTACTTC. It translates to CASSLDLAGSSYEQYF.

The chain joins TRBV20-1 to TRBJ1-2; D remains ambiguous. Per the germline V gene, CDR1 is DFQATT and CDR2 is SNEGSKA (reference sequence). Trimming stripped 5 bases from V and 0 bases from J, with 4 bases between. The CDR3 length is 11 residues. The CDR3 bases are TGCAGTGCTCAGGCTAACTATGGCTACACCTTC. Translating gives CSAQANYGYTF.

The chain recombines TRBV28 with TRBJ2-7, with 8 bases aligning to TRBD1. Germline V gene lookup returns CDR1 MDHEN and CDR2 SYDVKM. This CDR3 has 15 residues. V lost 6 bases and J lost 3; bases outside the gene matches: 10. The CDR3 DNA is TGTGCCAGCAGGACTGGACAGGGATTTTACTACGAGCAGTACTTC. Translation: CASRTGQGFYYEQYF.

The V gene is TRBV2, the J gene TRBJ1-1, with 7 bases that match TRBD1. The germline gives CDR1 SNHLY, CDR2 FYNNEI. The CDR3 is 16 residues long. Trimming removed 4 bases from V and 1 base from J; junction bases left unmatched: 9. The CDR3 is CASSVKQGFGNTEAFF. Written as DNA, the CDR3 is TGTGCCAGCAGTGTAAAACAGGGGTTCGGGAACACTGAAGCTTTCTTT.

The genes are TRBV2 and TRBJ1-4, with a possible D match to TRBD1 (6 bases). Germline V gene lookup returns CDR1 SNHLY and CDR2 FYNNEI. Trimming pared 5 bases from V and 8 bases from J, leaving 18 bases between. CDR3 length: 15 residues. CDR3 sequence (DNA): TGTGCCAGCAGTACCAGGACAGATCGGTCCGAAAAACTGTTTTTT. Its translation: CASSTRTDRSEKLFF.

The rearrangement links TRBV27 to TRBJ2-1, with TRBD2 matching over 12 bases. This CDR3 has 14 amino acids. After removal of 2 bases from V and 13 bases from J, the junction contained 6 bases not matched to a gene. CDR1 and CDR2 (germline): MNHEY, SMNVEV (reference sequence). Here the CDR3 DNA reads TGTGCCAGCAGTTTAAGCCTAGCGGGGGGGCAACAGTTCTTC. Translating it yields CASSLSLAGGQQFF.

The rearrangement links TRBV6-1 to TRBJ1-2, with 10 bases fitting TRBD1. Losses at the gene ends were 6 bases for V and 7 bases for J; bases not matched to a gene: 5. CDR1 MNHNS and CDR2 SASEGT come from the germline V gene. The CDR3 covers 13 residues. The CDR3 spells CASSDRGLSGYTF. In nucleotides, the CDR3 is TGTGCCAGCAGCGACAGGGGGCTTTCTGGCTACACCTTC.

CDR3 protein: CASSELVDEKLFF. The CDR3 DNA reads as TGCGCCAGCAGTGAATTAGTGGATGAAAAACTGTTTTTT. The chain joins TRBV10-2 to TRBJ1-4; D not resolved. Germline V CDR1 and CDR2: WSHSY, SAAADI. V lost 3 bases and J lost 6, with 8 bases in between. This CDR3 spans 13 amino acids.

This chain links TRBV11-2 with TRBJ2-1; 9 positions match TRBD2. The germline V gene has CDR1 SGHAT and CDR2 FQNNGV. The junction had 6 bases not matched to a gene; V was cut back by 6 bases and J by 0 bases. The CDR3 runs 16 residues. Here the CDR3 reads CASRKTSGSSYNEQFF. DNA of the CDR3: TGTGCCAGCAGGAAGACTAGCGGCAGCTCCTACAATGAGCAGTTCTTC. The complete variable domain, with remaining parts taken from reference TRBV11-2 and TRBJ2-1, reads EAGVAQSPRYKIIEKRQSVAFWCNPISGHATLYWYQQILGQGPKLLIQFQNNGVVDDSQLPKDRFSAERLKGVDSTLKIQPAKLEDSAVYLCASRKTSGSSYNEQFFGPGTRLTVL.

This chain joins TRBV2 and TRBJ2-3; D possibly corresponds to TRBD2 (6 bases). CDR3 length equals 17 residues. Between the trimmed V and J ends, which lost 3 bases and 3 bases, there was a span of 19 bases. CDR1 is SNHLY, CDR2 FYNNEI, per germline. The CDR3 loop reads CASSDLAGGVGTDTQYF. The CDR3 nucleotides read TGTGCCAGCAGTGACTTGGCAGGAGGGGTTGGGACAGATACGCAGTATTTT.

The table lists this clone with a count of one. The chain has TRBV5-1 and TRBJ2-3, with D maybe TRBD2 (7 bases). The length of the CDR3 is 16 residues. V lost 0 bases and J 1 base, leaving 12 bases between the germline ends. CDR1 is SGHRS and CDR2 is YFSETQ in the germline V gene. The CDR3 reads CASSLVGGAGTDTQYF. The CDR3 bases are TGCGCCAGCAGCTTGGTAGGGGGGGCTGGCACAGATACGCAGTATTTT.

The chain recombines TRBV6-4 with TRBJ2-2; D call uncertain. CDR1 is MRHNA, CDR2 SNTAGT, per germline. The V and J ends lost 4 bases and 4 bases respectively, with 10 bases between them. This CDR3 is 14 amino acids long. The CDR3 loop reads CASSVLLVTGELFF. CDR3 DNA sequence: TGTGCCAGCAGTGTGCTTCTAGTCACCGGGGAGCTGTTTTTT.

The genes are TRBV10-1 and TRBJ2-2; 14 bases line up with TRBD2. The V gene end was trimmed by 7 bases and the J gene end by 4 bases; junction bases not matched to a gene: 5. The CDR3 length is 16 residues. CDR1 is WNHNN and CDR2 is SYGVQD in the germline V gene (reference sequence). The CDR3 protein is CASMTSGGAVTGELFF. Here the CDR3 DNA reads TGCGCCAGCATGACTAGCGGGGGGGCCGTCACCGGGGAGCTGTTTTTT.

The chain has TRBV4-2 and TRBJ2-3, with 8 bases matching TRBD2. Germline V gives CDR1 LGHNA, CDR2 YNFKEQ. V lost 4 bases, J lost 4 bases, and 13 bases stayed unmatched. This CDR3 is built from 17 residues. The CDR3 loop reads CASSRSAVAGGPDTQYF. The CDR3 DNA reads TGTGCCAGCAGCCGATCCGCGGTCGCGGGGGGCCCAGATACGCAGTATTTT.

The CDR3 DNA reads TGCAGTGGTTCAGGGGGGGAGACCCAGTACTTC. Its protein is CSGSGGETQYF. The chain uses TRBV20-1 and TRBJ2-5, with D tentatively TRBD1 (7 bases). The CDR3 length is 11 residues. Germline-derived CDR1 and CDR2 are DFQATT and SNEGSKA (reference sequence). The V gene lost 7 bases and the J gene lost 5 bases, with 11 bases spanning the gap.